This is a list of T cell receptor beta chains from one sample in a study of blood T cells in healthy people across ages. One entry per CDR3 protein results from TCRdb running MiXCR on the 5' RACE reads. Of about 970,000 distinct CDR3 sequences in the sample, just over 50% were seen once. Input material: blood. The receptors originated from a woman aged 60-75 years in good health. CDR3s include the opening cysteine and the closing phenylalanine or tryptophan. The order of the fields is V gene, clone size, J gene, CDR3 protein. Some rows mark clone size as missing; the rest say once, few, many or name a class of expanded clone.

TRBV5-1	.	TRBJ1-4	CASSFRDLNEKLFF
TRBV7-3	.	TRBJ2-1	CASSLLGTSGLYNEQFF
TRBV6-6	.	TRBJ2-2	CASSRPSEGELFF
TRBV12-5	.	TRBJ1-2	CASAPDGIYGYTF
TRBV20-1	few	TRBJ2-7	CSAPKDGGGEQYF
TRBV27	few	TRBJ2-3	CASSLSSGTTDTQYF
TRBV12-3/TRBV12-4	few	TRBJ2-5	CASSDGPWQQYF
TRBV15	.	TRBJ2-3	CATSRGFDYTQYF
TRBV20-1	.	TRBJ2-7	CSASVRPSSYEQYF
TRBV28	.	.	CASSLSGSPAGGSYEQYF
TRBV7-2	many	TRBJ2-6	CASSLGLSGANVLTF
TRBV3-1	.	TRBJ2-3	CASSQAAQSPGDTQYF
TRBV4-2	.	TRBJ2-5	CASSEVGGIAGETQYF
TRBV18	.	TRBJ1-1	CASSPLPAANTEAFF
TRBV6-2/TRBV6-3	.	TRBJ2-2	CASGTSGANTGELFF
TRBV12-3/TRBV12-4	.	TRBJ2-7	CASSPGTGWLEQYF
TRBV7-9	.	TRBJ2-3	CASTTRGTSSTDTQYF
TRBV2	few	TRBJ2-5	CATSRGEETQYF
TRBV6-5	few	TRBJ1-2	CASSYSTDYGYTF
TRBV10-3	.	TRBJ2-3	CAISEGRDYARAQYF
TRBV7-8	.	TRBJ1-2	CASSPRLIQGAFPYGYTF
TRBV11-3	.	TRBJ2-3	CASSPSSTVSAQYF
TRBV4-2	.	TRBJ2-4	CTSSHLGFRENMDIQYF
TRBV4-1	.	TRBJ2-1	CASTQTERNYSEQFF
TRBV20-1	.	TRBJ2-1	CSVQTSGPYNEQFF
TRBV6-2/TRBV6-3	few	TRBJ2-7	CASSTTGSVDSYEQYF
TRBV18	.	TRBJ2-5	CASSGYGYQETQYF
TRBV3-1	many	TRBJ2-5	CASSQEGPQYF
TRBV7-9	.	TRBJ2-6	CASSFLKGMSGANVLTF
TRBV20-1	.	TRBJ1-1	CSARDGRWNTEAFF
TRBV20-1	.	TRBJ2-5	CSAVTVMKGEQYF
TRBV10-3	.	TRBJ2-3	CAISEASGTDTQYF
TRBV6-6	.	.	CASSYVGEAYEQYF
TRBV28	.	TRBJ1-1	CASSGEGRVRYTEAFF